Listed below are T cell receptor beta chains from one sample, sequenced in a study of T cells in Graves' hyperthyroidism and ophthalmopathy. TCRdb re-analysed the multiplex PCR reads in MiXCR, keeping a single row per CDR3 protein. The sample lists around 600,000 distinct CDR3 sequences, around 14% occurring once. The sample consisted of blood. The receptors stem from a woman between 25 and 40 years old with Graves' hyperthyroidism. CDR3s include the opening cysteine and the closing phenylalanine or tryptophan. A D gene is named only where the DNA matches it firmly. The size field is filled for only some rows; it gives once, few, many or a size class.

clone_size: few
v_call: TRBV20-1
cdr3_length: 17
j_call: TRBJ2-1
d_call: TRBD2
cdr3_aa: CSATAGGGPPTYNEQFF
cdr3_nt: TGCAGTGCCACGGCTGGGGGAGGGCCTCCAACCTACAATGAGCAGTTCTTC

clone_size: many
v_call: TRBV20-1
cdr3_length: 15
j_call: TRBJ2-7
d_call: NA
cdr3_aa: CSASGASGAEREQYF
cdr3_nt: TGCAGTGCTAGCGGTGCCTCAGGGGCAGAACGCGAGCAGTACTTC

clone_size: many
v_call: TRBV27
cdr3_length: 14
j_call: TRBJ1-5
d_call: NA
cdr3_aa: CASSLRGSYQPQHF
cdr3_nt: TGTGCCAGCAGTTTAAGAGGGTCTTATCAGCCCCAGCATTTT

clone_size: NA
v_call: TRBV3-1
cdr3_length: 16
j_call: TRBJ2-1
d_call: NA
cdr3_aa: CASSQERQWGIGGQFF
cdr3_nt: TGTGCCAGCAGCCAAGAGCGTCAGTGGGGGATCGGGGGGCAGTTCTTC

clone_size: many
v_call: TRBV10-2
cdr3_length: 16
j_call: TRBJ2-7
d_call: TRBD2
cdr3_aa: CASSEPGTSGTYEQYF
cdr3_nt: TGCGCCAGCAGTGAGCCGGGGACTAGCGGAACCTACGAGCAGTACTTC

clone_size: many
v_call: TRBV6-1
cdr3_length: 17
j_call: TRBJ2-1
d_call: NA
cdr3_aa: CASRGGTAGATYNEQFF
cdr3_nt: TGTGCCAGCAGGGGGGGGACAGCGGGGGCCACCTACAATGAGCAGTTCTTC

clone_size: many
v_call: TRBV3-1
cdr3_length: 13
j_call: TRBJ2-5
d_call: TRBD1
cdr3_aa: CASSDRGWETQYF
cdr3_nt: TGTGCCAGCAGCGACAGGGGATGGGAGACCCAGTACTTC

clone_size: many
v_call: TRBV7-2
cdr3_length: 13
j_call: TRBJ2-6
d_call: NA
cdr3_aa: CAILASGANVLTF
cdr3_nt: TGTGCCATCTTGGCCTCTGGGGCCAACGTCCTGACTTTC

clone_size: many
v_call: TRBV20-1
cdr3_length: 16
j_call: TRBJ1-5
d_call: NA
cdr3_aa: CSARDFSGEGNQPQHF
cdr3_nt: TGCAGTGCTAGAGATTTTTCAGGCGAGGGGAATCAGCCCCAGCATTTT

clone_size: NA
v_call: TRBV24-1
cdr3_length: 16
j_call: TRBJ2-2
d_call: TRBD2
cdr3_aa: CATSEPTSGATGELFF
cdr3_nt: TGTGCCACCAGTGAACCGACTAGCGGGGCCACCGGGGAGCTGTTTTTT

clone_size: NA
v_call: TRBV20-1
cdr3_length: 15
j_call: TRBJ2-1
d_call: NA
cdr3_aa: CSAAPWDGGDNEQFF
cdr3_nt: TGCAGTGCTGCCCCTTGGGACGGCGGGGACAATGAGCAGTTCTTC